These 7 T cell receptor beta chains originate from one sample sequenced in a study of long-term antiretroviral therapy in people with HIV. Version v3.0 of the immunoSEQ assay ran at survey level. The protocol was immunoSEQ multiplex PCR, while the TCRdb copy is restricted to in-frame clones and leaves out a portion. The repertoire consists of roughly 29,000 clones, with over 90% occurring once and the leading ten covering roughly 8%. Sequenced here: unsorted PBMCs, sampled approximately 6.1 years after starting antiretroviral therapy. These receptors all stem from a man aged 25 to 40 with HIV.

The CDR3 bases are TGTGCCAGCATAGACCTTTCCAATGAGCAGTTCTTC. Amino acids: CASIDLSNEQFF. The chain links TRBV28 to TRBJ2-1, with D unclear. The V end was cut by 7 bases, the J end by 6 bases, with 10 bases between. The CDR3 is made up of 12 amino acids. The V gene's germline CDR1 is MDHEN and CDR2 SYDVKM.

The chain combines TRBV29-1 with TRBJ2-5; D not certain. The CDR3 totals 12 residues. Trimming left V 3 bases short and J 1 base short, with 6 bases between. CDR1 SQVTM and CDR2 ANQGSEA come from the germline V gene. Written as DNA, the CDR3 is TGCAGCGTTGAGGGATCCCAAGAGACCCAGTACTTC. Protein sequence: CSVEGSQETQYF.

The rearrangement joins TRBV4-1 to TRBJ1-2, with D maybe TRBD1 (5 bases). The germline V and J ends were trimmed by 4 bases and 2 bases, with 11 bases remaining between them. Germline CDR1 is MGHRA and CDR2 is YSYEKL. The CDR3 covers 14 residues. The CDR3, as DNA: TGCGCCAGCAGCCTCAGGGTGGAGAACTATGGCTACACCTTC. It yields the protein CASSLRVENYGYTF.

The chain couples TRBV5-1 to TRBJ2-7; possibly TRBD1 for D (6 bases). The CDR3 sequence is 15 residues long. CDR1 SGHRS and CDR2 YFSETQ come from the germline V gene. Trimming cost V 1 base and J 3 bases, with 14 bases left between them. The CDR3 loop is CASSLLAGERYEQYF. CDR3 DNA: TGCGCCAGCAGCTTGTTGGCAGGGGAGCGCTACGAGCAGTACTTC.

This chain uses TRBV5-6 with TRBJ2-2; D remains unclear. Trimming took off 2 bases at V and 3 bases at J, with 5 bases between the two ends. This CDR3 is built from 13 residues. Germline CDR1 SGHDT, CDR2 YYEEEE. CDR3 amino acids: CASSFGHTGELFF. For the CDR3, the DNA is TGTGCCAGCAGCTTCGGACACACCGGGGAGCTGTTTTTT. The complete variable domain, with remaining parts taken from reference TRBV5-6 and TRBJ2-2, reads DAGVTQSPTHLIKTRGQQVTLRCSPKSGHDTVSWYQQALGQGPQFIFQYYEEEERQRGNFPDRFSGHQFPNYSSELNVNALLLGDSALYLCASSFGHTGELFFGEGSRLTVL.

The J gene is TRBJ2-7, the V gene TRBV7-9; D not resolved. V was clipped by 5 bases and J by 2 bases, with 10 bases between them. Looked up from germline, CDR1 is SEHNR and CDR2 is FQNEAQ (reference sequence). There are 13 residues in the CDR3. The chain's CDR3 is CASSPDTTYEQYF. The CDR3, as DNA: TGTGCCAGCAGCCCCGACACTACCTACGAGCAGTACTTC.

This clone has just a few counts. V and J are TRBV7-9 and TRBJ1-2; 9 bases fit TRBD1. Unmatched junction bases numbered 9, after V lost 4 bases and J lost 9 bases. CDR3 length: 14 residues. The germline gives CDR1 SEHNR, CDR2 FQNEAQ (reference sequence). The CDR3 nucleotides are TGTGCCAGCAGCTACCCCGGGACAGGGATGAGCTACACCTTC. It is translated as CASSYPGTGMSYTF.